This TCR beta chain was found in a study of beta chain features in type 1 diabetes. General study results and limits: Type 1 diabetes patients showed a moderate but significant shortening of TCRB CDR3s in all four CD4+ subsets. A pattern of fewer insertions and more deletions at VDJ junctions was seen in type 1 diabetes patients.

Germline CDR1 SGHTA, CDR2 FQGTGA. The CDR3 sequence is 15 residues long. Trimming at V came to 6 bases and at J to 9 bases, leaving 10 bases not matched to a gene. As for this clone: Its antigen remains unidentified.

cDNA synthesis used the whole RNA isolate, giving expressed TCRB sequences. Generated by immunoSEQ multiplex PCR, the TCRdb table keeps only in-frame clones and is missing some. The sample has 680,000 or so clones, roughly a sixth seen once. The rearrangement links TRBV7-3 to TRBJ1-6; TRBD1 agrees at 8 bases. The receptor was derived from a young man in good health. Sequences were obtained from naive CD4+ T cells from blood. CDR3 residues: CASRIDGRGLSPLHF. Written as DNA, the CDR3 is TGTGCCAGCAGGATAGACGGCAGGGGGCTTTCACCCCTCCACTTT.